The rows below give T cell receptor beta chains drawn from one sample of a study of blood T cell repertoires in COVID-19. Method: immunoSEQ multiplex PCR; TCRdb's copy keeps in-frame clones and lacks some. The data contain 150,000 to 200,000 clones, 70% to 90% of them seen just once; the ten biggest clones take up about 8%. The sequencing input was peripheral blood. The source of these receptors is a man in his forties or fifties who had recovered from COVID-19. Each CDR3 is given with its conserved first and last residue. The order of the fields is J gene, D gene, V gene, clone size, CDR3 protein, CDR3 DNA. D genes are given only for firm matches. Not all rows give a size; the values are once, few, many and, for expanded clones, a class.

TRBJ1-4,-,TRBV7-2,-,CASSARGGEKLFF,TGTGCCAGCAGCGCTCGGGGGGGTGAAAAACTGTTTTTT
TRBJ2-7,TRBD2,TRBV4-1,-,CASSQETRTRSYEQYF,TGCGCCAGCAGCCAAGAAACTCGGACTAGATCCTACGAGCAGTACTTC
TRBJ1-1,TRBD1,TRBV4-3,-,CASSQGYKGQRLMNTEAFF,TGCGCCAGCAGCCAAGGTTATAAGGGACAGCGCCTAATGAACACTGAAGCTTTCTTT
TRBJ1-1,-,TRBV18,-,CASSPLSGAEAFF,TGTGCCAGCTCACCACTGTCAGGGGCTGAAGCTTTCTTT
TRBJ2-7,TRBD2,TRBV20-1,-,CSASPGTRLEQYF,TGCAGTGCAAGTCCCGGGACTAGACTCGAGCAGTACTTC
TRBJ2-3,-,TRBV20-1,-,CSAVRGNTQYF,TGCAGTGCGGTCAGGGGCAATACGCAGTATTTT
TRBJ1-1,TRBD1,TRBV20-1,-,CSRQGHTEAFF,TGCAGTCGACAGGGCCACACTGAAGCTTTCTTT
TRBJ1-6,TRBD1,TRBV9,-,CASSTGQGESPLHF,TGTGCCAGCAGCACGGGACAGGGAGAATCACCCCTCCACTTT
TRBJ1-1,-,TRBV10-3,-,CAIRAAILNTEAFF,TGTGCCATCAGGGCGGCTATCTTGAACACTGAAGCTTTCTTT
TRBJ2-2,TRBD1,TRBV19,-,CASTRRRQGNTGELFF,TGTGCCAGTACCCGGAGGAGACAGGGGAACACCGGGGAGCTGTTTTTT
TRBJ2-3,-,TRBV5-6,-,CASSLEGDTDTQYF,TGTGCCAGCAGCTTGGAAGGGGACACAGATACGCAGTATTTT
TRBJ2-7,TRBD2,TRBV7-8,few,CASRPTSAEPYEQYF,TGTGCCAGCAGACCCACTAGCGCGGAACCCTACGAGCAGTACTTC
TRBJ1-2,-,TRBV27,-,CASTPIPLVPYGYTF,TGTGCCAGCACCCCCATCCCCTTAGTTCCCTATGGCTACACCTTC
TRBJ2-4,-,TRBV2,-,CASSVITENIQYF,TGTGCCAGCAGTGTCATAACAGAAAACATTCAGTACTTC
TRBJ2-1,-,TRBV6-2/TRBV6-3,-,CASSYTLGLNSWYEQFF,TGTGCCAGCAGTTACACCCTGGGACTGAACTCCTGGTATGAGCAGTTCTTC
TRBJ2-5,TRBD1,TRBV28,-,CASSSRGWGSETQYF,TGTGCCAGCAGTAGCAGGGGGTGGGGCTCAGAGACCCAGTACTTC
TRBJ1-2,-,TRBV7-9,once,CASSPPPDRHGYTF,TGTGCCAGCAGCCCACCACCCGACAGACATGGCTACACCTTC
TRBJ1-2,-,TRBV29-1,-,CSVVPAGALGYTF,TGCAGCGTTGTTCCGGCAGGGGCCTTGGGCTACACCTTC
TRBJ2-3,TRBD1,TRBV11-3,-,CASSLSMRDRDDTQYF,TGTGCCAGCAGCTTAAGTATGCGGGACAGGGATGATACGCAGTATTTT
TRBJ2-3,-,TRBV27,-,CASSRGDTQYF,TGTGCCAGCAGTAGGGGCGATACGCAGTATTTT
TRBJ2-7,TRBD2,TRBV28,-,CASRLAGGLTYEQYF,TGTGCCAGCAGGCTAGCGGGAGGGCTCACCTACGAGCAGTACTTC
TRBJ2-7,-,TRBV15,-,CATSGDTSYEQYF,TGTGCCACCAGCGGCGACACATCCTACGAGCAGTACTTC
TRBJ2-5,TRBD2,TRBV28,-,CASSSLLAGGPETQYF,TGTGCCAGCAGTTCACTCTTAGCGGGAGGGCCCGAGACCCAGTACTTC
TRBJ1-1,-,TRBV3-1/TRBV3-2,-,CASGRVGGTEAFF,TGTGCCAGCGGGCGAGTGGGGGGCACTGAAGCTTTCTTT